This section outlines one TCR beta chain sequence together with its context. CDR3 length equals 12 residues. Germline CDR1 SGHKS, CDR2 YYEKEE (reference sequence). The germline V and J ends were trimmed by 2 bases and 7 bases, with 10 bases remaining between them. These data belong to a study of cytomegalovirus exposure and HLA in healthy donors. Profiling relied on immunoSEQ multiplex PCR, and the TCRdb table lists in-frame clones only, not all of them. The sample contains roughly 220,000 clones, approximately 83% of which appear only once. Sequenced material: PBMCs. This clonotype originated in a woman in her thirties in good health and CMV-seropositive. The rearrangement uses TRBV5-5 and TRBJ2-7, with a tentative D call TRBD2 (5 bases). The CDR3 sequence: CASSLRETEQYF. CDR3 bases: TGTGCCAGCAGCTTAAGGGAGACAGAGCAGTACTTC.